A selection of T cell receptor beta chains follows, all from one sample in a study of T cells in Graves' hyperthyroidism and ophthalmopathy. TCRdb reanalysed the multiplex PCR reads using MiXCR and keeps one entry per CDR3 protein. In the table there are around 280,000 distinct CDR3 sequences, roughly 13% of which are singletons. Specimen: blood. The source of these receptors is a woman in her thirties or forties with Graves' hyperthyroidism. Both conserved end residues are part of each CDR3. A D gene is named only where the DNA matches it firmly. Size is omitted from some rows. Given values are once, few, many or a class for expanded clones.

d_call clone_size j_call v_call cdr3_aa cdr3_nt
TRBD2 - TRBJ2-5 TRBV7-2 CASSPPGLAGGFQETQYF TGTGCCAGCAGCCCTCCGGGACTAGCGGGAGGCTTCCAAGAGACCCAGTACTTC
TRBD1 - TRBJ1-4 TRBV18 CASSPVTGHEKLFF TGTGCCAGCTCACCAGTGACAGGGCATGAAAAACTGTTTTTT
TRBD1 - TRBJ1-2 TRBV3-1 CASSHRGRGPYGYTF TGTGCCAGCAGCCACAGGGGAAGGGGGCCCTATGGCTACACCTTC
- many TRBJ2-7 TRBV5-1 CASSPATGTQNYEQYF TGCGCCAGCAGCCCCGCTACCGGGACCCAAAACTACGAGCAGTACTTC
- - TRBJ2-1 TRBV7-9 CASIQGLAAYNEQFF TGTGCCAGCATTCAGGGTTTAGCGGCGTACAATGAGCAGTTCTTC
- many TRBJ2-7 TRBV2 CASSGGLAVTYEQYF TGTGCCAGCAGTGGCGGCCTAGCCGTTACCTACGAGCAGTACTTC
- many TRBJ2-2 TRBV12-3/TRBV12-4 CASTAGSANTGELFF TGTGCCAGCACTGCGGGGAGCGCGAACACCGGGGAGCTGTTTTTT
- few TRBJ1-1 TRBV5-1 CASSFDSISGVFF TGTGCCAGCAGCTTTGATTCCATCTCGGGAGTTTTCTTT
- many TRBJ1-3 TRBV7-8 CASSPKRIPSGNTIYF TGTGCCAGCAGCCCTAAACGGATTCCCTCTGGAAACACCATATATTTT
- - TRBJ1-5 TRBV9 CASSRTGWNQPQHF TGTGCCAGCAGCCGAACGGGTTGGAATCAGCCCCAGCATTTT